The text below deals with one T cell receptor beta chain. Mismatch with germline at one junction end may stem from a read error. Germline values: CDR1 SEHNR, CDR2 FQNEAQ (reference sequence). The CDR3 covers 12 residues. Using a J-beta primer mix together with a sample-barcoded 5' primer, a second PCR was run for about 6 to 11 cycles. The yield of each sample was at least 2.5 million CDR3-containing paired-end reads. TCRdb analysed the 5' RACE reads with MiXCR anew, one entry per CDR3 protein. This table holds about 680,000 distinct CDR3 sequences, about half found once. This specimen belongs to a study of blood T cells in healthy people across ages.

This sequence joins TRBV7-9 and TRBJ2-7; no clear D gene. This TCR was sampled from a woman aged 55-75 years in good health. The specimen was blood. CDR3 bases: TGTGCCTGCAGCTTAACTGCCTACGAGCAGTACTTC. This encodes CACSLTAYEQYF.